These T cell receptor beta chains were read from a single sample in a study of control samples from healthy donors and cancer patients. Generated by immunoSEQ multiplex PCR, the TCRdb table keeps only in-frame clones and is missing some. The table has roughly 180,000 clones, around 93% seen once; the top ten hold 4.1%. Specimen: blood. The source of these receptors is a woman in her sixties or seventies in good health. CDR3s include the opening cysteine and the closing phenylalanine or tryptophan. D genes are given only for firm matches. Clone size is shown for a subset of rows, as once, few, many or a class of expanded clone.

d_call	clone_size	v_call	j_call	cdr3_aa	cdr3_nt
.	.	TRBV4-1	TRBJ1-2	CASSQESWGFGYGYTF	TGCGCCAGCAGCCAAGAATCTTGGGGTTTTGGGTATGGCTACACCTTC
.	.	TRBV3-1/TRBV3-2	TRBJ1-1	CASSQAVTATEAFF	TGTGCCAGCAGCCAAGCCGTGACAGCCACTGAAGCTTTCTTT
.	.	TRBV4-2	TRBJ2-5	CASSQEVRRRETQYF	TGTGCCAGCAGCCAAGAGGTCAGAAGGCGAGAGACCCAGTACTTC
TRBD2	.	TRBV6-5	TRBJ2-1	CASSYALAGYNEQFF	TGTGCCAGCAGTTACGCCCTAGCGGGTTACAATGAGCAGTTCTTC
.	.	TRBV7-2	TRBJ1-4	CASSPMAATNEKLFF	TGTGCCAGCAGCCCCATGGCTGCAACTAATGAAAAACTGTTTTTT
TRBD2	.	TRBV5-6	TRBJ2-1	CASSFMTSGEQFF	TGTGCCAGCAGCTTTATGACTAGCGGTGAGCAGTTCTTC
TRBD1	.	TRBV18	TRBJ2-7	CASSAVGTGGDEQYF	TGTGCCAGCTCAGCAGTAGGGACAGGGGGCGACGAGCAGTACTTC
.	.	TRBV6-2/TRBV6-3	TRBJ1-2	CASSYEPLSNYGYTF	TGTGCCAGCAGTTATGAACCACTTTCTAACTATGGCTACACCTTC
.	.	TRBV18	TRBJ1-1	CASSPSNRGEAFF	TGTGCCAGCTCACCGTCGAACCGTGGTGAAGCTTTCTTT
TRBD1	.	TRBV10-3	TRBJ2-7	CAIRDRGGNEQYF	TGTGCCATCAGAGACAGGGGCGGGAACGAGCAGTACTTC
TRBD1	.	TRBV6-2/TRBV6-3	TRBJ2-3	CASSSGTGGTDTQYF	TGTGCCAGCAGCTCCGGGACAGGAGGCACAGATACGCAGTATTTT
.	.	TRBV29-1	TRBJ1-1	CSVTPGGTEAFF	TGCAGCGTGACCCCGGGGGGCACTGAAGCTTTCTTT
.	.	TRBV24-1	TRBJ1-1	CATSDSRGTEAFF	TGTGCCACCAGTGATTCCAGGGGCACTGAAGCTTTCTTT
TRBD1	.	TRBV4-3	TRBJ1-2	CASSQEAQGPHGYTF	TGCGCCAGCAGCCAAGAGGCACAGGGGCCGCATGGCTACACCTTC
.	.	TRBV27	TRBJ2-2	CASSPRGTTGNTGELFF	TGTGCCAGCAGTCCCCGCGGGACCACCGGGAACACCGGGGAGCTGTTTTTT
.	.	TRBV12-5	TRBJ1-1	CASGPDGGRWTEAFF	TGTGCTAGTGGTCCTGACGGGGGTCGGTGGACTGAAGCTTTCTTT
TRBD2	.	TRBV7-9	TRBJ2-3	CASSWGLAGVRTDTQYF	TGTGCCAGCAGCTGGGGACTAGCGGGGGTTCGCACAGATACGCAGTATTTT
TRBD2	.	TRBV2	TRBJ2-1	CANSRTSGGVYEQFF	TGTGCCAACAGTCGGACTAGCGGGGGGGTCTATGAGCAGTTCTTC
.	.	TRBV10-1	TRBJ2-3	CASSESGGASPYF	TGCGCCAGCAGTGAGTCGGGGGGGGCGTCTCCGTATTTT
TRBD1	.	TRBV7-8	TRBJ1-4	CASSLIQGLNEKLFF	TGTGCCAGCAGCTTGATACAGGGGCTTAATGAAAAACTGTTTTTT
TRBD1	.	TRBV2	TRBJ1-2	CATTQGYYGYTF	TGTGCCACCACACAGGGGTACTATGGCTACACCTTC
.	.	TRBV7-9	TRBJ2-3	CASSLSKAADTQYF	TGTGCCAGCAGCTTATCTAAAGCGGCAGATACGCAGTATTTT
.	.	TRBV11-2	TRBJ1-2	CASSSDTNYGYTF	TGTGCCAGCAGCTCTGACACAAACTATGGCTACACCTTC
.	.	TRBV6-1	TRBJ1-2	CASSEASSTNYGYTF	TGTGCCAGCAGTGAAGCATCGTCCACTAACTATGGCTACACCTTC
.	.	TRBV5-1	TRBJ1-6	CASRSAVGGGGVSYNSPLHF	TGCGCCAGCCGATCCGCTGTGGGGGGAGGCGGCGTGTCCTATAATTCACCCCTCCACTTT
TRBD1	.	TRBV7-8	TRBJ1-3	CASSRGQGGTGNTIYF	TGTGCCAGCAGCCGAGGACAGGGGGGAACTGGAAACACCATATATTTT
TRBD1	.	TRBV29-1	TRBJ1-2	CSVQGQGSLYGYTF	TGCAGCGTTCAAGGACAGGGATCGCTCTATGGCTACACCTTC
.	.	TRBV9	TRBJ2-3	CASSPRTSTDTQYF	TGTGCCAGCAGCCCCCGCACTAGCACAGATACGCAGTATTTT
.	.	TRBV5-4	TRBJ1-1	CASSPATGELWTEAFF	TGTGCCAGCAGCCCGGCTACCGGCGAACTATGGACTGAAGCTTTCTTT
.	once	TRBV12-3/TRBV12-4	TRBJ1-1	CASSSGTPPAFF	TGTGCCAGCAGTTCGGGGACCCCACCGGCTTTCTTT
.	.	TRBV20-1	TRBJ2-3	CSAGIPDTQYF	TGCAGTGCTGGTATCCCAGATACGCAGTATTTT
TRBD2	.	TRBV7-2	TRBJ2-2	CASTGGSHTGELFF	TGTGCCAGCACCGGGGGGTCACACACCGGGGAGCTGTTTTTT
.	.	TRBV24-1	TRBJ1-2	CATSDSLTARGYTF	TGTGCCACCAGTGACTCGCTGACAGCCCGTGGCTACACCTTC
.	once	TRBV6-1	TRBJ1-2	CASSEVQGYGYTF	TGTGCCAGCAGTGAAGTACAGGGCTATGGCTACACCTTC
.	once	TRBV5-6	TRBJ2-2	CASSLGWTGELFF	TGTGCCAGCAGCTTGGGTTGGACCGGGGAGCTGTTTTTT
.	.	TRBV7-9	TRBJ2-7	CASSFQRGSYEQYF	TGTGCCAGCAGCTTTCAGAGAGGGTCCTACGAGCAGTACTTC
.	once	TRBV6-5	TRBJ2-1	CASRFQGGDEQFF	TGTGCCAGCAGGTTTCAAGGGGGTGATGAGCAGTTCTTC
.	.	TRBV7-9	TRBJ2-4	CASSLVGGKNIQYF	TGTGCCAGCAGCTTAGTGGGGGGCAAAAACATTCAGTACTTC
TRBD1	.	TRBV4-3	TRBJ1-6	CASSLGQGGSPLHF	TGCGCCAGCAGCTTGGGACAGGGTGGTTCACCCCTCCACTTT
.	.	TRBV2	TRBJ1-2	CASSGRGRGYTF	TGTGCCAGCAGTGGGAGGGGCCGAGGCTACACCTTC
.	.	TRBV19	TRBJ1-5	CASRPQFNQPQHF	TGTGCCAGTAGGCCGCAATTTAATCAGCCCCAGCATTTT
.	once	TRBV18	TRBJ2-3	CASSPDRQDTQYF	TGTGCCAGCTCACCAGACAGACAAGATACGCAGTATTTT
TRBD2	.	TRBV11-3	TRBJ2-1	CASSSQSGGSYNEQFF	TGTGCCAGCAGCTCCCAGAGCGGGGGATCATACAATGAGCAGTTCTTC
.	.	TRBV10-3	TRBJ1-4	CAISPGTDEKLFF	TGTGCCATCAGTCCCGGGACGGATGAAAAACTGTTTTTT
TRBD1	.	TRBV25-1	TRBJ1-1	CASSLGGSLNTEAFF	TGTGCCAGCAGTTTAGGGGGCAGTTTGAACACTGAAGCTTTCTTT
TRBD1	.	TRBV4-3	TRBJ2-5	CASSQDIPGGTGGGETQYF	TGCGCCAGCAGCCAAGATATCCCCGGCGGGACAGGGGGCGGAGAGACCCAGTACTTC
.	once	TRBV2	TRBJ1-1	CASMGGQLNTEAFF	TGTGCCAGCATGGGAGGGCAGCTGAACACTGAAGCTTTCTTT
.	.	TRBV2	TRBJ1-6	CASSVLWALHF	TGTGCCAGCAGTGTCCTATGGGCCCTCCACTTT
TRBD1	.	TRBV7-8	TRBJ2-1	CASSLYLALGTALNEQFF	TGTGCCAGCAGCTTATACCTGGCCTTAGGGACAGCCCTTAATGAGCAGTTCTTC
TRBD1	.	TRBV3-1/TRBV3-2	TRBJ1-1	CASSFGTVKTEAFF	TGTGCCAGCAGCTTCGGGACAGTGAAAACTGAAGCTTTCTTT
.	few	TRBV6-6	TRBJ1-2	CASRDTDNYGYTF	TGTGCCAGCAGGGACACAGATAACTATGGCTACACCTTC
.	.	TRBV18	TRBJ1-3	CASSPATSSGNTIYF	TGTGCCAGCTCACCGGCAACTAGCTCTGGAAACACCATATATTTT
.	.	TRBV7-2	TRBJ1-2	CASRRFQAPELNYGYTF	TGTGCCAGCAGACGGTTCCAGGCACCCGAGCTCAACTATGGCTACACCTTC
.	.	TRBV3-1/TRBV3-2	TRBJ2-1	CASRNLGGGSYNEQFF	TGTGCCAGCAGAAACCTAGGGGGGGGCTCCTACAATGAGCAGTTCTTC
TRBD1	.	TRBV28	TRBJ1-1	CASSSPNRGTEAFF	TGTGCCAGCAGTTCACCAAACAGGGGGACTGAAGCTTTCTTT
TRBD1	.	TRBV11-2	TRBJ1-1	CASSPTQGGTEAFF	TGTGCCAGCAGCCCCACTCAGGGGGGTACTGAAGCTTTCTTT
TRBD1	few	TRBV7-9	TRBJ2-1	CAYDRVHEQFF	TGTGCCTACGACAGGGTCCATGAGCAGTTCTTC
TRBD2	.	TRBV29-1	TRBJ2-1	CSVPGLAGDRFF	TGCAGCGTACCGGGACTAGCGGGGGATCGGTTCTTC
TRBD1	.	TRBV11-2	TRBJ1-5	CASSPDRNQPQHF	TGTGCCAGCAGCCCGGACAGGAATCAGCCCCAGCATTTT